This T cell receptor beta chain was documented in a study of regulatory T cells in long-lasting Graves disease. As for the study in general: Persistent cases took antithyroid drugs over 5 years and stayed TSH receptor antibody positive. Overall study results and limits: Favored gene segments in persistent disease were TRBV28, TRBJ1-2 and TRBJ2-5. Patients with persistent Graves' had lower TCR diversity than newly diagnosed patients.

Time point denoted: persistent/refractory GD, antithyroid drugs over 5 years with positive TRAb. Extracted RNA from PBMCs served as the source of the TCR library. From an endocrinology department in Xi'an, China, came the patients. Germline CDR1 MNHEY, CDR2 SVGEGT. The junction had 6 bases not matched to a gene; V was cut back by 7 bases and J by 4 bases. CDR3 size: 14 residues. Building the TCR beta libraries relied on iRepertoire HTBI primers, and CDR3 regions underwent Arm-PCR. TCRdb re-called the multiplex PCR reads through MiXCR, storing one row per CDR3 protein. Of roughly 400,000 distinct CDR3 sequences listed, less than 25% are singletons. This clonotype was picked up many times. The antigen is not known.

This sample comprised peripheral blood mononuclear cells (PBMCs), obtained when the disease was refractory, from a patient treated with antithyroid drugs. The TCR was taken from a female donor with Graves disease. The gene calls are TRBV6-2 or TRBV6-3 and TRBJ2-7, with 11 bases identical to TRBD2. The DNA of the CDR3 is TGTGCCAGCACCTTACTAGCGGGAGAATACGAGCAGTACTTC. The encoded protein is CASTLLAGEYEQYF.